Listed below are T cell receptor beta chains from one sample, sequenced in a study of T cells after yellow fever vaccination. TCRdb redid the calling of the 5' RACE reads with MiXCR, one entry per CDR3 protein. The sample has about 310,000 distinct CDR3 sequences, 3% to 4.5% seen once. The material was PBMCs, obtained on the day of the yellow fever booster vaccination. The receptors shown here come from a man aged 18 to 29 who received the YFV17D yellow fever vaccine. CDR3s include the opening cysteine and the closing phenylalanine or tryptophan. Fields, in order: clone size, J gene, D gene, V gene, CDR3 DNA, CDR3 protein. D genes are given only for firm matches. Only some rows state a clone size, as once, few, many or a class for expanded clones.

size: many; J: TRBJ1-2; D: NA; V: TRBV5-1; DNA: TGCGCCAGCAGCGCCCCCCAGGATGGGGGGTATGGCTACACCTTC; CDR3: CASSAPQDGGYGYTF
size: few; J: TRBJ2-7; D: TRBD1; V: TRBV3-1; DNA: TGTGCCAGCAGCCAAGTTCGGGACAGCTACGAGCAGTACTTC; CDR3: CASSQVRDSYEQYF
size: NA; J: TRBJ2-1; D: TRBD1; V: TRBV7-9; DNA: TGTGCCAGCAGGGACAGGGGTCGGATGGACAATGAGCAGTTCTTC; CDR3: CASRDRGRMDNEQFF
size: many; J: TRBJ2-2; D: NA; V: TRBV10-2; DNA: TGCGCCAGCAGTGACGGCGGGGAGCTGTTTTTT; CDR3: CASSDGGELFF
size: NA; J: TRBJ2-3; D: TRBD2; V: TRBV25-1; DNA: TGTGCCAGCAGTGAATGGCGCTTGGAGCGGGGTGGGGGAGATACGCAGTATTTT; CDR3: CASSEWRLERGGGDTQYF
size: NA; J: TRBJ2-2; D: NA; V: TRBV29-1; DNA: TGCAGCGTTGACGACCCGGTATCCGGGGAGCTGTTTTTT; CDR3: CSVDDPVSGELFF
size: NA; J: TRBJ2-3; D: NA; V: TRBV6-2/TRBV6-3; DNA: TGTGCCAGCACCCCGGGCCCCGGCCCAGATACGCAGTATTTT; CDR3: CASTPGPGPDTQYF
size: few; J: TRBJ1-2; D: TRBD1; V: TRBV7-8; DNA: TGTGCCAGCAGCCCCCGGACAGGGGTGAGCTATGGCTACACCTTC; CDR3: CASSPRTGVSYGYTF
size: few; J: TRBJ2-7; D: NA; V: TRBV20-1; DNA: TGCAGTGCTAGAGATCTTGGGCAGGTCTCAGGGGGGGGCTACAAGCAGTACTTC; CDR3: CSARDLGQVSGGGYKQYF
size: many; J: TRBJ1-1; D: NA; V: TRBV7-6; DNA: TGTGCCAGCAGCTTGGCCGCGAACACTGAAGCTTTCTTT; CDR3: CASSLAANTEAFF
size: few; J: TRBJ1-6; D: NA; V: TRBV4-1; DNA: TGCGCCAGCAGCCAAGATCCCTCTAACCTAAGGGGAGATAATTCACCCCTCCACTTT; CDR3: CASSQDPSNLRGDNSPLHF
size: NA; J: TRBJ1-6; D: NA; V: TRBV2; DNA: TGTGCCAGCGTAACCCGTCCGAATTCACCCCTCCACTTT; CDR3: CASVTRPNSPLHF
size: many; J: TRBJ2-1; D: TRBD2; V: TRBV6-2/TRBV6-3; DNA: TGTGCCAGCAGTGCCCCCGGACTAGGGCGCAATGAGCAGTTCTTC; CDR3: CASSAPGLGRNEQFF
size: NA; J: TRBJ1-6; D: NA; V: TRBV15; DNA: TGTGCCACCAGCAGCCAAAGTTCACCCCTCCACTTT; CDR3: CATSSQSSPLHF
size: many; J: TRBJ1-5; D: NA; V: TRBV21-1; DNA: TGTGCCAGCAGCTCCGGGACAGGGGGCGAGGTGCATAGCAATCAGCCCCAGCATTTT; CDR3: CASSSGTGGEVHSNQPQHF
size: once; J: TRBJ2-1; D: TRBD2; V: TRBV5-4; DNA: TGTGCCAGCAGCTCTGGACTAGCGGGGGTCTCCTACAATGAGCAGTTCTTC; CDR3: CASSSGLAGVSYNEQFF
size: NA; J: TRBJ2-1; D: NA; V: TRBV20-1; DNA: TGCAGGCCTACAGGGAAAGATGAGCAGTTCTTC; CDR3: CRPTGKDEQFF
size: few; J: TRBJ1-5; D: TRBD1; V: TRBV19; DNA: TGTGCCAGTAGTATAGAATCGGGACAGGGCCAGCCCCAGCATTTT; CDR3: CASSIESGQGQPQHF
size: few; J: TRBJ2-3; D: TRBD2; V: TRBV5-1; DNA: TGCGCCAGCAGCCAAGCGGGGAACACAGATACGCAGTATTTT; CDR3: CASSQAGNTDTQYF
size: NA; J: TRBJ2-1; D: NA; V: TRBV5-6; DNA: TGTGCCAGCAGCTTGAGGGTGACGGGTGAGCAGTTCTTC; CDR3: CASSLRVTGEQFF
size: many; J: TRBJ2-6; D: NA; V: TRBV27; DNA: TGTGCCAGCAAGGTGTTGAGGGGGGCCAACGTCCTGACTTTC; CDR3: CASKVLRGANVLTF
size: few; J: TRBJ2-5; D: TRBD2; V: TRBV7-2; DNA: TGTGCCAGCAGGCCCCGACTAGCGGGGGGTTTAGAGACCCAGTACTTC; CDR3: CASRPRLAGGLETQYF
size: few; J: TRBJ1-5; D: NA; V: TRBV7-9; DNA: TGTGCCAGCAGACCGGACGGAGGGTCCAATCAGCCCCAGCATTTT; CDR3: CASRPDGGSNQPQHF
size: many; J: TRBJ2-3; D: TRBD2; V: TRBV18; DNA: TGTGCCAGCTCACCACGGGATAGCGGGGGACTGGATACGCAGTATTTT; CDR3: CASSPRDSGGLDTQYF
size: NA; J: TRBJ2-3; D: NA; V: TRBV7-9; DNA: TGTGCCAGCAGCTTAAACCTCCATACGCAGTATTTT; CDR3: CASSLNLHTQYF
size: NA; J: TRBJ1-2; D: NA; V: TRBV7-2; DNA: TGTGCCAGCAGCCCGGACACGGGATTCTATGGCTACACCTTC; CDR3: CASSPDTGFYGYTF
size: NA; J: TRBJ1-1; D: NA; V: TRBV11-2; DNA: TGTGCCAGCAGCTCCCGGGCAGCCAACACTGAAGCTTTCTTT; CDR3: CASSSRAANTEAFF
size: many; J: TRBJ2-2; D: NA; V: TRBV6-2/TRBV6-3; DNA: TGTGCCAGCAGCCCCCCCGTAGACGGACCCGGGGAGCTGTTTTTT; CDR3: CASSPPVDGPGELFF
size: many; J: TRBJ1-1; D: NA; V: TRBV7-2; DNA: TGTGCCAGCAGCTTAGCCTCAGGGAACACTGAAGCTTTCTTT; CDR3: CASSLASGNTEAFF
size: many; J: TRBJ2-7; D: NA; V: TRBV7-9; DNA: TGTGCCAGCAGCCCGACGGACTCCTACGAGCAGTACTTC; CDR3: CASSPTDSYEQYF
size: few; J: TRBJ2-7; D: TRBD2; V: TRBV23-1; DNA: TGCGCCAGCAGTCGAGGACTAGCGGGGCGTTCCTACGAGCAGTACTTC; CDR3: CASSRGLAGRSYEQYF
size: NA; J: TRBJ2-3; D: TRBD1; V: TRBV5-1; DNA: TGCGCCAGCAGCTTACCCGCCGGACAGGGTCGAAGCACAGATACGCAGTATTTT; CDR3: CASSLPAGQGRSTDTQYF
size: few; J: TRBJ1-2; D: TRBD1; V: TRBV12-3/TRBV12-4; DNA: TGTGCCAGCAGTTCCTCCCCTTCCGGGACAGGGCTTGATGGCTACACCTTC; CDR3: CASSSSPSGTGLDGYTF
size: few; J: TRBJ1-1; D: NA; V: TRBV7-9; DNA: TGTGCCAGCAGCTTAAGGGCAGGGTCGGGCACTGAAGCTTTCTTT; CDR3: CASSLRAGSGTEAFF
size: many; J: TRBJ2-1; D: TRBD1; V: TRBV12-3/TRBV12-4; DNA: TGTGCCAGCAGTATGGGGACAGTCAATGAGCAGTTCTTC; CDR3: CASSMGTVNEQFF